The 6 T cell receptor beta chains below come from one sample, sequenced in a study of beta chain features in type 1 diabetes. The authors reverse transcribed all of the isolated RNA, so sequencing captured expressed TCRB transcripts. TCRdb keeps only in-frame clones here, not all; method: immunoSEQ multiplex PCR. Of around 500,000 clones in the sample, roughly 11% are singletons; the top ten hold 0.045% to 0.06%. Input material: naive CD4+ T cells from blood. All receptors come from a woman aged 18-29 years in good health.

This clone occurred a few times. The CDR3: CASSRWSNEKLFF. The CDR3 DNA is TGTGCCAGTAGTCGCTGGTCTAATGAAAAACTGTTTTTT. The chain couples TRBV19 to TRBJ1-4; D is uncertain. The CDR3 consists of 13 residues. The germline V gene has CDR1 LNHDA and CDR2 SQIVND (reference sequence). V lost 5 bases and J lost 3, with 7 bases in between.

The table lists this clone with a few counts. The chain joins TRBV9 to TRBJ1-4; 7 nucleotides agree with TRBD1. The trim removed 1 base at V and 8 bases at J, leaving 8 bases unmatched. CDR1 and CDR2 from the germline V gene are SGDLS and YYNGEE. This CDR3 is 15 amino acids long. For the CDR3, the DNA is TGTGCCAGCAGCGTAACCCCCGGGACAGACGAAAAACTGTTTTTT. Protein product: CASSVTPGTDEKLFF.

This clone was counted between two and nine times. This chain uses TRBV9 with TRBJ2-3; D not resolved. Germline CDR1 and CDR2: SGDLS and YYNGEE. V gave up 1 base and J gave up 2 bases, with 8 bases separating them. The CDR3 covers 14 residues. CDR3 nucleotide sequence: TGTGCCAGCAGCGTAATTTATTCCACAGATACGCAGTATTTT. As protein: CASSVIYSTDTQYF.

This clone has more than one count but fewer than ten. The chain employs TRBV7-3 and TRBJ2-1; 7 bases map to TRBD2. CDR1 and CDR2 (germline): SGHTA, FQGTGA. Trimming took 0 bases from V and 5 from J; bases not matched to a gene: 4. This CDR3 region has 15 residues. The CDR3 is CASSLTGLTHNEQFF. The CDR3 nucleotides are TGTGCCAGCAGCTTAACGGGACTAACCCACAATGAGCAGTTCTTC.

The gene calls are TRBV7-9 and TRBJ2-3; D is uncertain. V lost 5 bases, J lost 3 bases, and 15 bases lay in between. The CDR3 extends over 15 amino acids. CDR1 and CDR2 (germline): SEHNR, FQNEAQ (reference sequence). In DNA, the CDR3 is TGTGCCAGCAGCAAAGCCCTGGGCGGAACAGATACGCAGTATTTT. Amino acids: CASSKALGGTDTQYF.

The chain is built from TRBV30 and TRBJ1-5; D is possibly TRBD1 (6 bases). V gave up 3 bases and J gave up 2 bases, with 11 bases separating them. Looked up from germline, CDR1 is GTSNPN and CDR2 is SVGIG (reference sequence). The CDR3 consists of 14 residues. The CDR3 DNA follows: TGTGCCTGGAGCACAGGGTGGGGCAATCAGCCCCAGCATTTT. It translates to CAWSTGWGNQPQHF. Drawing the rest from reference TRBV30 and TRBJ1-5, the complete variable domain is SQTIHQWPATLVQPVGSPLSLECTVEGTSNPNLYWYRQAAGRGLQLLFYSVGIGQISSEVPQNLSASRPQDRQFILSSKKLLLSDSGFYLCAWSTGWGNQPQHFGDGTRLSIL.